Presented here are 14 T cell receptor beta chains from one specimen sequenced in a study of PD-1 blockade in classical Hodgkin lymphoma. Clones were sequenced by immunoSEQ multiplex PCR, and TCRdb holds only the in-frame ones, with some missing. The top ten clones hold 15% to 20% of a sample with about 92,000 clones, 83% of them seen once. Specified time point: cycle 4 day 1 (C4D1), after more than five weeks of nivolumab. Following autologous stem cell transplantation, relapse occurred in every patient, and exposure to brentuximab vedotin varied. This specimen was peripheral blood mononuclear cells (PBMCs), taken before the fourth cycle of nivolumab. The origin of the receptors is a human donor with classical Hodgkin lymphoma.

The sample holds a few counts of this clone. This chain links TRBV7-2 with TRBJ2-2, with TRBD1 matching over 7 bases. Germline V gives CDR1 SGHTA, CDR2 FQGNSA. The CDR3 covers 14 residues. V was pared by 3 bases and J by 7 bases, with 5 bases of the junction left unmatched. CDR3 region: CASSFTTGVGELFF. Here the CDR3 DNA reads TGTGCCAGCAGCTTTACTACAGGGGTCGGGGAGCTGTTTTTT.

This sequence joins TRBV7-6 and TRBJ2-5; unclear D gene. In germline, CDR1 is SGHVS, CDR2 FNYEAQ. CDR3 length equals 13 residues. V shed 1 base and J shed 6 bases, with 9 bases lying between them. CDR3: CASSLVDLQTQYF. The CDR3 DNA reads TGTGCCAGCAGCTTAGTTGACTTGCAGACCCAGTACTTC.

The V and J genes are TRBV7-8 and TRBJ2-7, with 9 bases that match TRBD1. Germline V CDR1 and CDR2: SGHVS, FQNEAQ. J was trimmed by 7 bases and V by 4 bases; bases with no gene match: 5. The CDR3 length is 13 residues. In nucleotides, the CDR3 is TGTGCCAGCAGCTCGGGACAGGGAGGGGAGCAGTACTTC. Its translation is CASSSGQGGEQYF. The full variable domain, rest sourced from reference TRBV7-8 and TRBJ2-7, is GAGVSQSPRYKVAKRGQDVALRCDPISGHVSLFWYQQALGQGPEFLTYFQNEAQLDKSGLPSDRFFAERPEGSVSTLKIQRTQQEDSAVYLCASSSGQGGEQYFGPGTRLTVT.

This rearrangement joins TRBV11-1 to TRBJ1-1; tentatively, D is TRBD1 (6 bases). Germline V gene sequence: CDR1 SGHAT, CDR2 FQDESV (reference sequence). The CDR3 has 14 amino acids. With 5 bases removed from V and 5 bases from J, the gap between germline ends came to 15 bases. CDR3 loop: CASSIANRVTEAFF. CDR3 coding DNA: TGTGCCAGCAGCATCGCTAACAGGGTTACTGAAGCTTTCTTT.

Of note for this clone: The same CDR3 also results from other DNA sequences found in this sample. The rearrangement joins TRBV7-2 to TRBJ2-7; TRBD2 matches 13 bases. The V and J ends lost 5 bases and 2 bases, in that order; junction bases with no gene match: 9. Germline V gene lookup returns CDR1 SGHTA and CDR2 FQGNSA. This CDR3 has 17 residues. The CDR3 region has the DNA TGTGCCAGCAGCCCGACTAGCGGGAGGCGTAGGCCCTACGAGCAGTACTTC. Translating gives CASSPTSGRRRPYEQYF.

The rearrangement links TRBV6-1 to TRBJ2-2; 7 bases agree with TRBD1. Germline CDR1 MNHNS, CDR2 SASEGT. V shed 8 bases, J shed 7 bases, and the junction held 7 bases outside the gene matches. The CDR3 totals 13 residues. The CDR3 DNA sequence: TGTGCCAGCGGCAGGGGGTCTATCGGGGAGCTGTTTTTT. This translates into CASGRGSIGELFF.

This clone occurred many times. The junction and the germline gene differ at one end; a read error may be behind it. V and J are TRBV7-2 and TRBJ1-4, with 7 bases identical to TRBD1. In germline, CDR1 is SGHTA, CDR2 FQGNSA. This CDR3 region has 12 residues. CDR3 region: CASSSPPGQLNF. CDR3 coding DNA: TGTGCCAGCAGCTCGCCCCCGGGACAGCTCAATTTT. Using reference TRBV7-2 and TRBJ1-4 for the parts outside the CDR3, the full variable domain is GAGVSQSPSNKVTEKGKDVELRCDPISGHTALYWYRQSLGQGLEFLIYFQGNSAPDKSGLPSDRFSAERTGGSVSTLTIQRTQQEDSAVYLCASSSPPGQLNFGSGTQLSVL.

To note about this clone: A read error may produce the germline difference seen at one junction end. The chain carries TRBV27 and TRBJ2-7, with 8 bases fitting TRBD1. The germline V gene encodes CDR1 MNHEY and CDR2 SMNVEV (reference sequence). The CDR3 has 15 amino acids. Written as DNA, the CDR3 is TGTGTCAGCAGTTCCGGACAGGGACTTCCCTACGAGCAGTACTTC. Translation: CVSSSGQGLPYEQYF.

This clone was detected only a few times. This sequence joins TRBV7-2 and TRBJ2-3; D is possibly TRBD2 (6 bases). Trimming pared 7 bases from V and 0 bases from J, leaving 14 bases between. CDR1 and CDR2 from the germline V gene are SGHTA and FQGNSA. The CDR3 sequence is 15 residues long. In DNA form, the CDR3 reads TGTGCCAGCATGTCGGGGGTAACTAGCACAGATACGCAGTATTTT. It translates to CASMSGVTSTDTQYF.

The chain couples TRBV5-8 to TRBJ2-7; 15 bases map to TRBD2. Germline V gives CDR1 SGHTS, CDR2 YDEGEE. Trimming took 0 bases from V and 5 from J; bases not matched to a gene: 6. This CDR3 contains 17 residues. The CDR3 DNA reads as TGTGCCAGCAGCTTGGGGACTAGCGGGAGGGCCGGGCACGAGCAGTACTTC. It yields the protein CASSLGTSGRAGHEQYF.

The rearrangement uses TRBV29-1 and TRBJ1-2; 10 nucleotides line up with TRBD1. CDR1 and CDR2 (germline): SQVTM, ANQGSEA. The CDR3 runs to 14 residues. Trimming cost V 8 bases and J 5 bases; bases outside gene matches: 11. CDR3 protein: CSTIGGGQGYGYTF. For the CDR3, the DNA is TGCAGCACAATCGGAGGGGGACAGGGGTATGGCTACACCTTC.

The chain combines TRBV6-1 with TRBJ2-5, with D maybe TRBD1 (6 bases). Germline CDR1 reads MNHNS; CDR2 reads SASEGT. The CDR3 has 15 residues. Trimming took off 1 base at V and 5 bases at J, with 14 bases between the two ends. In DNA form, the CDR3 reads TGTGCCAGCAGTGAAGTAGTATGGGGGCGGGAGACCCAGTACTTC. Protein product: CASSEVVWGRETQYF.

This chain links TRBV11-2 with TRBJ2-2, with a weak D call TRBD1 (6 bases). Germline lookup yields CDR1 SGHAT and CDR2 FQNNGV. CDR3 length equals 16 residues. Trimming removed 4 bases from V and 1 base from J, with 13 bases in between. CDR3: CASSSWTELNTGELFF. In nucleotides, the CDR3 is TGTGCCAGCAGCTCCTGGACAGAGTTGAACACCGGGGAGCTGTTTTTT.

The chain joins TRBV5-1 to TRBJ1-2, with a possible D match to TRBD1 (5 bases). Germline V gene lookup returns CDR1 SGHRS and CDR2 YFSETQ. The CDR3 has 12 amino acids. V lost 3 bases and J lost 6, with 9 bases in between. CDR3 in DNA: TGCGCCAGCAGCTCAGGGTTTGATGGCTACACCTTC. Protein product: CASSSGFDGYTF.